The clone carrying this T cell receptor (beta chain) has only one observation. Its specificity is not known. Measured with immunoSEQ multiplex PCR; TCRdb has only the in-frame clones, and not every one. Altogether 2 million to 3 million clones are present, 93% being singletons, with the ten largest covering around 0.4%. The sample comes from a study of shared clonotypes between healthy human individuals. Study findings and constraints: It was observed that approximately 5% of naive CD4 clonotypes were shared across a few donors. Lower generation probabilities were found for non-shared clonotypes than for those shared by all four donors.

The material sequenced was naive CD4+ T cells from PBMCs. Subset specified: CD45RA+ positively selected. The source is a man between 18 and 29 years old in good health. Some clones in this sample may be carry-over from other donors' samples.

Written as DNA, the CDR3 is TGCGCCAGCTCCTTTGATCCCTTGGGACAGGGGGCGCGGAATGAGCAGTTCTTC. Translated, it gives CASSFDPLGQGARNEQFF. This chain uses TRBV10-1 with TRBJ2-1; 12 bases line up with TRBD1. V lost 8 bases to trimming and J lost 7 bases; unmatched junction nucleotides: 18. The CDR3 contains 18 residues. The germline V gene has CDR1 WNHNN and CDR2 SYGVQD (reference sequence).